The 26 T cell receptor beta chains presented below share a single source sample, sequenced in a study of blood T cell repertoires in COVID-19. This table comes from immunoSEQ multiplex PCR, and its TCRdb copy is limited to in-frame clones, with some not included. This table holds approximately 150,000 clones, around 91% found once. The sample comprised peripheral blood. Every receptor here comes from a woman aged 60-75 years with active COVID-19.

The rearrangement uses TRBV24-1 and TRBJ2-7; D gene ambiguous. The V end lost 4 bases, the J end lost 5 bases, and 14 bases lay between the germline ends. The CDR3 contains 14 residues. From germline, CDR1 is KGHDR and CDR2 SFDVKD. The CDR3 DNA sequence: TGTGCCACCAGTGACTTAGATGCTCCAAACGAGCAGTACTTC. It encodes CATSDLDAPNEQYF.

This clone was found a few times. The chain employs TRBV7-2 and TRBJ1-5; D possibly corresponds to TRBD1 (6 bases). The CDR3 loop spans 14 amino acids. Trimming cost V 4 bases and J 7 bases, with 14 bases left between them. Germline V gives CDR1 SGHTA, CDR2 FQGNSA. CDR3 sequence reads: CASSWAQRGQPQHF. For the CDR3, the DNA is TGTGCCAGCAGCTGGGCCCAAAGGGGGCAGCCCCAGCATTTT.

The chain recombines TRBV28 with TRBJ2-1; no clear D. The V gene lost 6 bases and the J gene lost 7 bases, with 22 bases spanning the gap. CDR3 length equals 16 residues. Germline CDR1 is MDHEN and CDR2 is SYDVKM. The CDR3 DNA sequence: TGTGCCAGCAGCCAACTACTATTACAACCTGGGAATGAGCAGTTCTTC. It encodes CASSQLLLQPGNEQFF. The full variable domain, with the rest looked up from reference TRBV28 and TRBJ2-1, is DVKVTQSSRYLVKRTGEKVFLECVQDMDHENMFWYRQDPGLGLRLIYFSYDVKMKEKGDIPEGYSVSREKKERFSLILESASTNQTSMYLCASSQLLLQPGNEQFFGPGTRLTVL.

V gene TRBV29-1 combines with J gene TRBJ2-5, with a possible D match to TRBD2 (6 bases). CDR3 size: 14 residues. V lost 6 bases, J lost 2 bases, and 16 bases lay in between. CDR1 is SQVTM, CDR2 ANQGSEA, per germline. CDR3 DNA sequence: TGCAGCGTCAGACCCCACGGGACTCAAGAGACCCAGTACTTC. This codes for CSVRPHGTQETQYF.

The chain carries TRBV18 and TRBJ2-6; possibly TRBD1 for D (6 bases). CDR1 and CDR2 from the germline V gene are KGHSH and LQKENI. CDR3 length: 17 amino acids. V was trimmed by 4 bases and J by 2 bases, leaving 15 bases between them. The CDR3: CASSLVSGTTGANVLTF. The CDR3 coding sequence is TGTGCCAGCTCACTGGTCTCCGGGACAACTGGGGCCAACGTCCTGACTTTC.

The chain couples TRBV12-3 or TRBV12-4 to TRBJ1-5; D unresolved. The V and J ends lost 3 bases and 5 bases respectively, with 8 bases between them. The CDR3 consists of 13 residues. Here the CDR3 reads CASSFTEYQPQHF. The CDR3 region has the DNA TGTGCCAGCAGTTTCACAGAGTATCAGCCCCAGCATTTT.

This chain links TRBV15 with TRBJ1-1; TRBD1 is a possible D gene (5 bases). Germline CDR1 LNHNV, CDR2 YYDKDF (reference sequence). This CDR3 comprises 14 residues. Trimming removed 4 bases at V and 7 bases at J, with 16 bases between. CDR3 in DNA: TGTGCCACCAGCACGCGGCGGGGGGGACTTGAAGCTTTCTTT. As protein: CATSTRRGGLEAFF.

The chain uses TRBV7-9 and TRBJ2-6, with 7 positions matching TRBD1. This CDR3 spans 16 amino acids. Germline CDR1 SEHNR, CDR2 FQNEAQ (reference sequence). Germline trimming cut 8 bases from V and 3 bases from J; bases unmatched to any gene: 10. The CDR3: CASDARTGDGANVLTF. CDR3 sequence (DNA): TGTGCCAGCGACGCACGCACAGGGGATGGGGCCAACGTCCTGACTTTC.

The chain is built from TRBV4-3 and TRBJ1-3; D ambiguous. The CDR3 length is 17 residues. Germline values: CDR1 LGHNA, CDR2 YSLEER. V was cut by 1 base and J by 2 bases, with 15 bases left in between. The CDR3 protein is CASSQVGQTRTGNTIYF. The CDR3 DNA reads as TGCGCCAGCAGCCAAGTCGGTCAGACAAGGACTGGAAACACCATATATTTT.

CDR3 DNA sequence: TGTGCCAGCACCCGGGTGGCTAACACCGGGGAGCTGTTTTTT. As protein: CASTRVANTGELFF. This sequence joins TRBV6-5 and TRBJ2-2; D gene unclear. CDR1 MNHEY and CDR2 SVGAGI come from the germline V gene. The CDR3 spans 14 residues. The V and J ends lost 7 bases and 2 bases respectively, with 11 bases between them.

V gene TRBV4-3 combines with J gene TRBJ2-6; D may be TRBD1 (6 bases). CDR1 and CDR2 (germline): LGHNA, YSLEER. The CDR3 sequence is 17 residues long. Deletions cut 4 bases from V and 0 bases from J, with 13 bases between. CDR3 DNA sequence: TGCGCCAGCAGCCGAAGGCAGGGGTACTCTGGGGCCAACGTCCTGACTTTC. Amino acid sequence: CASSRRQGYSGANVLTF.

The rearrangement uses TRBV4-3 and TRBJ1-5; D unresolved. Germline V lookup: CDR1 LGHNA, CDR2 YSLEER. V was clipped by 0 bases and J by 0 bases, with 9 bases between them. CDR3 size: 16 residues. The CDR3 here is CASSQDGQNSNQPQHF. The CDR3 DNA sequence: TGCGCCAGCAGCCAAGATGGCCAGAATAGCAATCAGCCCCAGCATTTT.

This chain joins TRBV5-1 and TRBJ2-5, with 9 bases fitting TRBD2. V lost 1 base, J lost 5 bases, and 6 bases stayed unmatched. CDR1 is SGHRS and CDR2 is YFSETQ in the germline V gene. This CDR3 contains 15 residues. The CDR3 loop is CASSLLAGALETQYF. DNA for the CDR3: TGCGCCAGCAGCTTGTTAGCGGGAGCATTGGAGACCCAGTACTTC.

DNA of the CDR3: TGTGCCAGCAGTTTATACGGGTCTGGAAACACCATATATTTT. Translation gives CASSLYGSGNTIYF. The chain has TRBV28 and TRBJ1-3; D gene ambiguous. This CDR3 has 14 residues. CDR1 and CDR2 from the germline V gene are MDHEN and SYDVKM. V lost 1 base, J lost 1 base, and 5 bases lay in between. Complete variable domain (other parts from reference TRBV28 and TRBJ1-3): DVKVTQSSRYLVKRTGEKVFLECVQDMDHENMFWYRQDPGLGLRLIYFSYDVKMKEKGDIPEGYSVSREKKERFSLILESASTNQTSMYLCASSLYGSGNTIYFGEGSWLTVV.

The V and J genes are TRBV28 and TRBJ1-4; possible D gene TRBD1, 6 bases. The length of the CDR3 is 15 residues. The V gene's germline CDR1 is MDHEN and CDR2 SYDVKM. The V end was cut by 4 bases, the J end by 3 bases, with 12 bases between. The DNA of the CDR3 is TGTGCCAGCAGTTATCGGGGGGCAGCTAATGAAAAACTGTTTTTT. As protein: CASSYRGAANEKLFF.

The CDR3 region is CATSPRRGTGLGNEQFF. In DNA, the CDR3 is TGTGCCACCAGCCCTCGCCGGGGAACAGGGTTGGGCAATGAGCAGTTCTTC. This chain links TRBV15 with TRBJ2-1; the D gene is possibly TRBD1 (6 bases). Germline CDR1 reads LNHNV; CDR2 reads YYDKDF (reference sequence). CDR3 length: 17 residues. Between the trimmed V and J ends, which lost 5 bases and 6 bases, there was a span of 23 bases.

The genes are TRBV4-1 and TRBJ2-1; D may be TRBD2 (7 bases). The V end was cut by 0 bases, the J end by 6 bases, with 30 bases between. The CDR3 spans 21 residues. Germline V gives CDR1 MGHRA, CDR2 YSYEKL. This CDR3 is CASSQDDREGKKGGAPNEQFF. The CDR3, as DNA: TGCGCCAGCAGCCAAGATGATAGGGAGGGGAAAAAGGGGGGTGCCCCCAATGAGCAGTTCTTC.

The V call is TRBV18, the J call TRBJ1-6; the D is unclear. The V gene's germline CDR1 is KGHSH and CDR2 LQKENI. CDR3 length equals 13 residues. V lost 3 bases to trimming and J lost 7 bases, with 7 bases between them. The CDR3 sequence: CASSPAGNSPLHF. The DNA of the CDR3 is TGTGCCAGCTCACCGGCGGGGAATTCACCCCTCCACTTT.

The V gene is TRBV4-2, the J gene TRBJ2-5; D is uncertain. V was clipped by 0 bases and J by 4 bases, with 9 bases between them. The CDR3 runs 14 residues. Germline lookup yields CDR1 LGHNA and CDR2 YNFKEQ. The CDR3 here is CASSQDRLGETQYF. CDR3 in DNA: TGTGCCAGCAGCCAAGATAGACTCGGAGAGACCCAGTACTTC.

The gene calls are TRBV25-1 and TRBJ2-2; D perhaps matches TRBD1 (6 bases). Deletions cut 7 bases from V and 6 bases from J, with 6 bases between. CDR1 MGHDK and CDR2 SYGVNS come from the germline V gene. CDR3 length: 11 residues. The DNA of the CDR3 is TGTGCCAGCAAGGGGGCCGGGGAGCTGTTTTTT. As protein: CASKGAGELFF.

This rearrangement joins TRBV18 to TRBJ2-3; 7 bases are a match to TRBD1. Trimming took 6 bases from V and 3 from J; bases not matched to a gene: 9. There are 15 residues in the CDR3. Germline V gene data show CDR1 as KGHSH and CDR2 as LQKENI. DNA of the CDR3: TGTGCCAGCTCCCCCCGACAGGGCACAACAGATACGCAGTATTTT. Protein product: CASSPRQGTTDTQYF.

This clone is a singleton in its sample. The J gene is TRBJ2-5, the V gene TRBV5-1; 13 bases line up with TRBD2. CDR1 is SGHRS and CDR2 is YFSETQ in the germline V gene. The CDR3 is made up of 15 amino acids. V shed 5 bases and J 4 bases; nucleotides not matched to a gene: 5. The CDR3, as DNA: TGCGCCAGCAGACGGACTAGCGGGAGTTTAGAGACCCAGTACTTC. This encodes CASRRTSGSLETQYF.

This clone showed up just once. CDR3 DNA sequence: TGTGCCAGTGGGGGGACTAGCCTGAACACCGGGGAGCTGTTTTTT. It yields the protein CASGGTSLNTGELFF. The chain recombines TRBV19 with TRBJ2-2; 9 nucleotides agree with TRBD2. CDR3 length equals 15 residues. V gave up 8 bases and J gave up 1 base; unmatched junction bases: 5. Germline V gene lookup returns CDR1 LNHDA and CDR2 SQIVND (reference sequence).

This chain links TRBV7-2 with TRBJ1-1, with D perhaps TRBD1 (6 bases). The ends were cut back, 1 base at V and 5 bases at J, with 11 bases in the middle. The germline V gene encodes CDR1 SGHTA and CDR2 FQGNSA. The CDR3 consists of 14 residues. This chain's CDR3 is CASSLVGGRTEAFF. As DNA, the CDR3 is TGTGCCAGCAGCTTAGTCGGGGGGCGGACTGAAGCTTTCTTT.

At least ten counts were recorded for this clone. The junction and the germline gene differ at one end; a read error may be behind it. The chain combines TRBV28 with TRBJ1-1; D possibly corresponds to TRBD1 (5 bases). CDR1 is MDHEN and CDR2 is SYDVKM in the germline V gene. This CDR3 comprises 16 residues. DNA for the CDR3: TGTGCCAGCAGTCCGATGCAAGTGGCGGTACTCTCTGACAGTTTGTTT. Translation gives CASSPMQVAVLSDSLF.

The rearrangement links TRBV6-6 to TRBJ2-6, with TRBD2 as a possible D gene (6 bases). CDR1 MNHNY and CDR2 SVGAGI come from the germline V gene (reference sequence). Trimming stripped 5 bases from V and 1 base from J, with 9 bases between. There are 15 residues in the CDR3. CDR3 in amino acids: CASSHGGSGANVLTF. The CDR3 region has the DNA TGTGCCAGCAGTCACGGGGGTTCTGGGGCCAACGTCCTGACTTTC.